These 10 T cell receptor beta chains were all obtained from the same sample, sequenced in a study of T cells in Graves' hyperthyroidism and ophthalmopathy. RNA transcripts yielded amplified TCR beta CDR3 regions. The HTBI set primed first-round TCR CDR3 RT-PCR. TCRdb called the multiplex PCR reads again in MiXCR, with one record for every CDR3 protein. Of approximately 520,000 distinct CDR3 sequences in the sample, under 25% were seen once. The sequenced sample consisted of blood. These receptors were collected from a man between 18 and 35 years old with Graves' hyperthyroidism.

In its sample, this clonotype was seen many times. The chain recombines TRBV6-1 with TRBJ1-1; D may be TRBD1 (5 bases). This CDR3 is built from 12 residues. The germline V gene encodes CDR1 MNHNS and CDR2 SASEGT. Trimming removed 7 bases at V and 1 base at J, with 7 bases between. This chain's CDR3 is CASIGQNTEAFF. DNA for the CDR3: TGTGCCAGCATAGGACAGAACACTGAAGCTTTCTTT.

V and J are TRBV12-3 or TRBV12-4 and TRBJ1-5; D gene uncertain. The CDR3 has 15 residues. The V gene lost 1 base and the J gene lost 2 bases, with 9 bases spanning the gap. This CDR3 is CASSLVPGGNQPQHF. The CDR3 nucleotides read TGTGCCAGCAGTTTAGTTCCCGGGGGCAATCAGCCCCAGCATTTT.

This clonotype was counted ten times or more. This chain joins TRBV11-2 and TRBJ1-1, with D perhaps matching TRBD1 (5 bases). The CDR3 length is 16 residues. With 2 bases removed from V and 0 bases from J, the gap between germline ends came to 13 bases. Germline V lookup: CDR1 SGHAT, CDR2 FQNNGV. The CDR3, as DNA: TGTGCCAGCAGCTTATTTCCAGGGAATATGAACACTGAAGCTTTCTTT. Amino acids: CASSLFPGNMNTEAFF.

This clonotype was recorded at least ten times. The chain's CDR3 is CASSYEVRQPQHF. The CDR3 nucleotides are TGTGCCAGCAGTTATGAGGTGCGCCAGCCCCAGCATTTT. The chain is built from TRBV6-5 and TRBJ1-5; D unresolved. Trimming took 3 bases from V and 7 from J, leaving 10 bases between them. CDR3 size: 13 residues. Germline lookup yields CDR1 MNHEY and CDR2 SVGAGI.

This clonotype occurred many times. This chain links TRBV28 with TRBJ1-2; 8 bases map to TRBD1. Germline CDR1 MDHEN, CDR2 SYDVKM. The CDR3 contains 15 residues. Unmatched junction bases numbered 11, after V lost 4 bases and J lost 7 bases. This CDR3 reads CASSYLDRGASGYTF. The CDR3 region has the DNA TGTGCCAGCAGTTACCTTGACAGGGGCGCATCTGGCTACACCTTC.

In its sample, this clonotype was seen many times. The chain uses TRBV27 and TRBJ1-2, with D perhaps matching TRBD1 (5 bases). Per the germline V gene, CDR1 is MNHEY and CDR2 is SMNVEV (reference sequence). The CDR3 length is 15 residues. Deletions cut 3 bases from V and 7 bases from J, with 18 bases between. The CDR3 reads CASSLGSVGGAGYTF. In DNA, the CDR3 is TGTGCCAGCAGTTTGGGGAGCGTCGGGGGTGCTGGCTACACCTTC.

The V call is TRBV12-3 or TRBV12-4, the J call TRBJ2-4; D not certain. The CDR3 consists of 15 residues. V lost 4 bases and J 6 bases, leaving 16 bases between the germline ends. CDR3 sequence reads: CASSSRALSRNIQYF. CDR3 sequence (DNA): TGTGCCAGCAGTTCCCGGGCCCTATCGCGAAACATTCAGTACTTC.

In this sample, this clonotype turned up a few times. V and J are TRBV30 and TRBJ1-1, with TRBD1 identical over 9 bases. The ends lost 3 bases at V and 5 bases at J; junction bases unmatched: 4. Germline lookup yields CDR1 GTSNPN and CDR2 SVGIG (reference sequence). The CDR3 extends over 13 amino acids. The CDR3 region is CAWRDRGRTEAFF. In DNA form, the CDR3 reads TGTGCCTGGAGGGACAGGGGAAGGACTGAAGCTTTCTTT. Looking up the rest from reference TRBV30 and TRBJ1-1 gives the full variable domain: SQTIHQWPATLVQPVGSPLSLECTVEGTSNPNLYWYRQAAGRGLQLLFYSVGIGQISSEVPQNLSASRPQDRQFILSSKKLLLSDSGFYLCAWRDRGRTEAFFGQGTRLTVV.

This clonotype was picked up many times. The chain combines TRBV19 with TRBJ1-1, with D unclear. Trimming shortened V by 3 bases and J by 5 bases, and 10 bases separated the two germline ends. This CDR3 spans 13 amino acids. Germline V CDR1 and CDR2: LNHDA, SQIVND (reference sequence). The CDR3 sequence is CASSMGTGTEAFF. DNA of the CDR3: TGTGCCAGTAGTATGGGAACGGGGACTGAAGCTTTCTTT. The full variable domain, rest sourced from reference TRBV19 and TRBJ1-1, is DGGITQSPKYLFRKEGQNVTLSCEQNLNHDAMYWYRQDPGQGLRLIYYSQIVNDFQKGDIAEGYSVSREKKESFPLTVTSAQKNPTAFYLCASSMGTGTEAFFGQGTRLTVV.

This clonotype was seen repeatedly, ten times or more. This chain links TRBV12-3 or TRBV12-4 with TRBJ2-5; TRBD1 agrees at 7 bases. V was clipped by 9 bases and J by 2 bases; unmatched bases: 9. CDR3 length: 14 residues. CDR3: CASSPWTGQETQYF. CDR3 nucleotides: TGTGCCAGTAGTCCCTGGACAGGACAAGAGACCCAGTACTTC.